Sequencing of this T cell receptor (beta chain) was carried out in a study of T cell responses to AZD1222 COVID-19 vaccine. Regarding the study as a whole: Every sample of the repertoires postdated the peak T cell response.

TCRdb's copy holds only in-frame clones and misses some; the assay was immunoSEQ multiplex PCR. Of 80,000 or so clones listed, approximately 80% are singletons. As concerns this clone: The antigen is unknown.

J lost 8 bases, V lost 6 bases, and 15 bases had no gene match. This CDR3 region has 16 residues. Per the germline V gene, CDR1 is MNHNY and CDR2 is SVGAGI (reference sequence). This rearrangement joins TRBV6-6 to TRBJ1-2, with TRBD1 identical over 10 bases. The sequence was collected from an adult who received the MenACWY meningococcal vaccine as a control. The sample was peripheral blood, taken 28 days after the second dose of the MenACWY control vaccine. This CDR3 reads CASSPARGTGAGGYTF. CDR3 coding DNA: TGTGCCAGCAGCCCAGCCCGAGGGACAGGGGCGGGGGGCTACACCTTC.